These 13 T cell receptor beta chains originate from one sample sequenced in a study of blood T cell repertoires in COVID-19. Measured with immunoSEQ multiplex PCR; TCRdb has only the in-frame clones, and not every one. The sample holds about 97,000 clones, 80% to 90% seen once. Sequenced material: peripheral blood. These receptors all come from a human donor in a cohort sampled during active COVID-19.

This clone is a singleton in its sample. The CDR3 loop is CASSLPTGGGTEAFF. The CDR3 region has the DNA TGTGCCAGCAGCCTCCCGACAGGGGGCGGGACTGAAGCTTTCTTT. J is TRBJ1-1 and V is TRBV6-5; 10 nucleotides align to TRBD1. With 6 bases clipped from V and 5 bases from J, the junction kept 9 bases outside the gene matches. This CDR3 region has 15 residues. In germline, CDR1 is MNHEY, CDR2 SVGAGI.

The chain uses TRBV24-1 and TRBJ2-2, with 7 bases lining up with TRBD1. The germline V gene has CDR1 KGHDR and CDR2 SFDVKD. V was clipped by 1 base and J by 3 bases; unmatched bases: 4. CDR3 length equals 16 residues. For the CDR3, the DNA is TGTGCCACCAGTGATTTAAGGGGGCTGGACACCGGGGAGCTGTTTTTT. Protein sequence: CATSDLRGLDTGELFF.

This clone was seen only a few times. In DNA, the CDR3 is TGTGCCACAGGGGAGGGGCGAGCGGTAAATCAGCCCCAGCATTTT. Protein product: CATGEGRAVNQPQHF. This chain connects TRBV15 to TRBJ1-5, with D tentatively TRBD1 (5 bases). Germline V gene lookup returns CDR1 LNHNV and CDR2 YYDKDF (reference sequence). V was cut by 9 bases and J by 4 bases, with 19 bases left in between. There are 15 residues in the CDR3.

This clone was recorded only once. The rearrangement joins TRBV6-6 to TRBJ1-2; no definite D call. V was pared by 7 bases and J by 7 bases, with 16 bases between. The CDR3 is 13 amino acids. CDR1 and CDR2 (germline): MNHNY, SVGAGI (reference sequence). The CDR3 loop reads CASTETGRPGYTF. As DNA, the CDR3 is TGTGCCAGCACCGAAACTGGGAGGCCTGGCTACACCTTC.

The chain employs TRBV3-1 (or the pseudogene TRBV3-2) and TRBJ1-4; no definite D call. The CDR3 totals 14 residues. Germline V lookup: CDR1 LGHDT, CDR2 YNNKEL (reference sequence). The germline V and J ends were trimmed by 4 bases and 0 bases, with 6 bases remaining between them. The chain's CDR3 is CASSPPTTNEKLFF. For the CDR3, the DNA is TGTGCCAGCAGCCCCCCTACAACTAATGAAAAACTGTTTTTT.

V usage is TRBV14 and J usage is TRBJ1-4; D gene unclear. V was shortened by 4 bases and J by 0 bases, with 12 bases between the two germline ends. The CDR3 spans 16 residues. Germline CDR1 is SGHDN and CDR2 is FVKESK. In DNA, the CDR3 is TGTGCCAGCAGCCTAGGCGGGATTTCAACTAATGAAAAACTGTTTTTT. Residues: CASSLGGISTNEKLFF.

DNA of the CDR3: TGTGCCAGCAGCTTCGGGACAGGGGGTTCTTCCGGAAACACCATATATTTT. Protein sequence: CASSFGTGGSSGNTIYF. The chain combines TRBV5-4 with TRBJ1-3, with 11 bases fitting TRBD1. The CDR3 is 17 amino acids. V trimming: 2 bases; J trimming: 4 bases; junction bases outside the gene matches: 8. Germline V gives CDR1 SGHNT, CDR2 YYREEE (reference sequence).

This clone was seen a handful of times. The J gene is TRBJ1-1, the V gene TRBV7-9; D not certain. CDR3 length equals 12 residues. The V end lost 4 bases, the J end lost 2 bases, and 5 bases lay between the germline ends. Germline-derived CDR1 and CDR2 are SEHNR and FQNEAQ (reference sequence). The CDR3 region has the DNA TGTGCCAGCAGCTCCTATAACACTGAAGCTTTCTTT. Translation gives CASSSYNTEAFF.

V and J are TRBV9 and TRBJ2-1; 7 nucleotides match TRBD2. With 0 bases clipped from V and 11 bases from J, the junction kept 11 bases outside the gene matches. Germline CDR1 is SGDLS and CDR2 is YYNGEE. The CDR3 loop spans 15 amino acids. CDR3 in DNA: TGTGCCAGCAGCGTAGATGCGGGAGTCGGTCTAAAGCAGTTCTTC. This encodes CASSVDAGVGLKQFF.

This clone was counted once. The chain combines TRBV29-1 with TRBJ1-5, with 7 bases identical to TRBD1. The germline gives CDR1 SQVTM, CDR2 ANQGSEA. This CDR3 contains 14 residues. J lost 0 bases, V lost 4 bases, and 3 bases had no gene match. CDR3: CSVGQGDSNQPQHF. CDR3 DNA: TGCAGCGTTGGACAGGGTGATAGCAATCAGCCCCAGCATTTT.

The gene calls are TRBV9 and TRBJ1-4; the D is unclear. Trimming stripped 0 bases from V and 6 bases from J, with 9 bases between. The CDR3 has 14 residues. CDR1 is SGDLS, CDR2 YYNGEE, per germline. The CDR3: CASSVGGPDEKLFF. In DNA, the CDR3 is TGTGCCAGCAGCGTAGGAGGGCCGGATGAAAAACTGTTTTTT. Using reference TRBV9 and TRBJ1-4 for the parts outside the CDR3, the full variable domain is DSGVTQTPKHLITATGQRVTLRCSPRSGDLSVYWYQQSLDQGLQFLIQYYNGEERAKGNILERFSAQQFPDLHSELNLSSLELGDSALYFCASSVGGPDEKLFFGSGTQLSVL.

J is TRBJ2-3 and V is TRBV9; TRBD2 matches 8 bases. Germline V CDR1 and CDR2: SGDLS, YYNGEE. The CDR3 is 17 residues long. Losses at the gene ends were 4 bases for V and 1 base for J; bases not matched to a gene: 11. This CDR3 reads CASSLSHGLARTDTQYF. Here the CDR3 DNA reads TGTGCCAGCAGCCTCTCCCACGGACTAGCCCGCACAGATACGCAGTATTTT.

The rearrangement joins TRBV10-2 to TRBJ2-7; 9 bases map to TRBD1. V shed 9 bases, J shed 6 bases, and the junction held 9 bases outside the gene matches. The germline V gene has CDR1 WSHSY and CDR2 SAAADI. This CDR3 comprises 13 residues. CDR3 residues: CASLPGQGFEQYF. Written as DNA, the CDR3 is TGCGCCAGTCTTCCGGGACAGGGTTTCGAGCAGTACTTC.